The 23 T cell receptor beta chains below were found in one sample sequenced in a study of shared clonotypes between healthy human individuals (TCRdb year 2020). Libraries were prepared through the immunoSEQ multiplex PCR assay. TCRdb obtained this table from immuneACCESS and retained in-frame rearrangements with V and J assigned. These tables miss some clones; where compared with another copy, unresolved V genes account for less than half of the shortfall, and the remainder is unexplained. The sample table contains around 2,000,000 clones; only one count was recorded for about 95% of them. The ten most abundant clones make up 1% to 1.5% of the sample. CD8 naive samples were obtained by positive selection for CCR7 among CD45RO-negative cells, yielding a CD45RA+CCR7+ population from which TemRA cells were excluded. Specimen: naive CD8+ T cells sorted from blood. Per the publication, the cell subset or site label means: CD45RA+CCR7+. These receptors were obtained from a man between 18 and 35 years old in good health.

The rearrangement uses TRBV29-1 and TRBJ2-3; D may be TRBD1 (5 bases). Germline V gene data show CDR1 as SQVTM and CDR2 as ANQGSEA. The CDR3 runs 13 residues. Deletions cut 1 base from V and 6 bases from J, with 11 bases between. The CDR3 region has the DNA TGCAGCGTTGAAGGGGGCAGTTCGGATACGCAGTATTTT. Translating it yields CSVEGGSSDTQYF.

The chain employs TRBV4-1 and TRBJ2-7, with D possibly being TRBD1 or TRBD2 (5 bases each). This CDR3 is built from 14 residues. The V end was cut by 8 bases, the J end by 2 bases, with 16 bases between. Looked up from germline, CDR1 is MGHRA and CDR2 is YSYEKL. CDR3 protein: CASSRDPGPYEQYF. In DNA, the CDR3 is TGCGCCAGCTCCCGGGACCCCGGTCCCTACGAGCAGTACTTC.

This sequence joins TRBV9 and TRBJ2-7, with D tentatively TRBD1 (5 bases). The CDR3 has 14 residues. The germline V gene encodes CDR1 SGDLS and CDR2 YYNGEE. The V end lost 2 bases, the J end lost 0 bases, and 9 bases lay between the germline ends. This CDR3 is CASSVGHLSYEQYF. CDR3 coding DNA: TGTGCCAGCAGCGTTGGACACCTCTCCTACGAGCAGTACTTC.

V gene TRBV2 combines with J gene TRBJ2-3; 7 bases map to TRBD2. Germline CDR1 is SNHLY and CDR2 is FYNNEI. This CDR3 comprises 15 residues. V shed 4 bases, J shed 3 bases, and the junction held 7 bases outside the gene matches. This CDR3 reads CASSVWLAETDTQYF. Here the CDR3 DNA reads TGTGCCAGCAGTGTTTGGCTAGCGGAAACAGATACGCAGTATTTT.

In nucleotides, the CDR3 is TGTGCCACCGGACAGGTGGAAGCCAATGAGCAGTTCTTC. It is translated as CATGQVEANEQFF. This chain links TRBV10-3 with TRBJ2-1; 7 bases line up with TRBD1. Germline loops: CDR1 ENHRY, CDR2 SYGVKD. The CDR3 sequence is 13 residues long. V lost 10 bases and J lost 6; bases outside the gene matches: 9.

The chain links TRBV6-5 to TRBJ2-7, with a weak D call TRBD1 (5 bases). This CDR3 has 14 residues. The V and J ends lost 6 bases and 0 bases respectively, with 12 bases between them. Germline loops: CDR1 MNHEY, CDR2 SVGAGI. The CDR3 loop is CASSTGWSSYEQYF. The CDR3 coding sequence is TGTGCCAGCAGCACAGGCTGGAGCTCCTACGAGCAGTACTTC.

This sequence joins TRBV2 and TRBJ2-3; 11 bases fit TRBD2. The CDR3 sequence is 12 residues long. The germline CDR1 and CDR2 sequences are SNHLY and FYNNEI. CDR3 nucleotides: TGTGGCACGACTAGCGGGGAAGATACGCAGTATTTT. As protein: CGTTSGEDTQYF. Using reference TRBV2 and TRBJ2-3 for the parts outside the CDR3, the full variable domain is EPEVTQTPSHQVTQMGQEVILRCVPISNHLYFYWYRQILGQKVEFLVSFYNNEISEKSEIFDDQFSVERPDGSNFTLKIRSTKLEDSAMYFCGTTSGEDTQYFGPGTRLTVL.

The rearrangement uses TRBV2 and TRBJ2-5, with 14 bases fitting TRBD2. CDR1 SNHLY and CDR2 FYNNEI come from the germline V gene. The CDR3 loop spans 17 amino acids. The V and J ends lost 6 bases and 4 bases, in that order; junction bases with no gene match: 10. The CDR3 spells CASSTPGTSGSGETQYF. CDR3 nucleotide sequence: TGTGCCAGCAGCACCCCTGGGACTAGCGGGAGTGGAGAGACCCAGTACTTC.

A word on this clone: Other DNA sequences within the sample encode an identical CDR3. V is TRBV27 and J is TRBJ1-6; 7 bases are shared with TRBD1. The CDR3 loop spans 14 amino acids. CDR1 and CDR2 (germline): MNHEY, SMNVEV (reference sequence). V lost 5 bases, J lost 7 bases, and 5 bases stayed unmatched. The CDR3 nucleotides are TGTGCCAGCAGTCCGGGACAGACAAATTCACCCCTCCACTTT. Its translation is CASSPGQTNSPLHF.

The chain carries TRBV7-9 and TRBJ2-1, with 9 bases identical to TRBD1. Germline-derived CDR1 and CDR2 are SEHNR and FQNEAQ (reference sequence). Trimming cost V 5 bases and J 1 base; bases outside gene matches: 9. This CDR3 contains 17 residues. CDR3 region: CASSPGQGTGSYNEQFF. Written as DNA, the CDR3 is TGTGCCAGCAGCCCGGGACAGGGCACGGGTTCCTACAATGAGCAGTTCTTC.

The chain employs TRBV5-6 and TRBJ2-2; 11 bases map to TRBD2. Germline V gene sequence: CDR1 SGHDT, CDR2 YYEEEE. This CDR3 region has 15 residues. Trimming at V came to 0 bases and at J to 7 bases, leaving 2 bases not matched to a gene. As DNA, the CDR3 is TGTGCCAGCAGCTTGGGGGGACTAGCGGTCGGGGAGCTGTTTTTT. This translates into CASSLGGLAVGELFF.

The chain has TRBV6-1 and TRBJ2-7, with D maybe TRBD1 (5 bases). In germline, CDR1 is MNHNS, CDR2 SASEGT. There are 17 residues in the CDR3. Trimming took off 1 base at V and 2 bases at J, with 18 bases between the two ends. This CDR3 is CASSEEDTRQGAYEQYF. The CDR3 bases are TGTGCCAGCAGTGAAGAGGACACGAGGCAGGGTGCCTACGAGCAGTACTTC.

This chain links TRBV10-3 with TRBJ2-7; 8 bases align to TRBD2. V gave up 5 bases and J gave up 3 bases; unmatched junction bases: 12. Germline V lookup: CDR1 ENHRY, CDR2 SYGVKD. The length of the CDR3 is 16 residues. The CDR3 reads CAISTAQTSADYEQYF. The CDR3, as DNA: TGTGCCATCAGTACTGCTCAGACTAGCGCTGACTACGAGCAGTACTTC.

This sequence joins TRBV11-2 and TRBJ2-7; D remains ambiguous. The CDR3 spans 15 residues. V lost 2 bases, J lost 2 bases, and 13 bases lay in between. The germline gives CDR1 SGHAT, CDR2 FQNNGV. Here the CDR3 reads CASSLTQYTAYEQYF. The CDR3 nucleotides are TGTGCCAGCAGCTTAACGCAGTACACAGCCTACGAGCAGTACTTC. The variable domain in full, with the rest retrieved from reference TRBV11-2 and TRBJ2-7, is EAGVAQSPRYKIIEKRQSVAFWCNPISGHATLYWYQQILGQGPKLLIQFQNNGVVDDSQLPKDRFSAERLKGVDSTLKIQPAKLEDSAVYLCASSLTQYTAYEQYFGPGTRLTVT.

In nucleotides, the CDR3 is TGTGCCAGCAGCACCCGGGACAGCTACGAGCAGTACTTC. Amino acid sequence: CASSTRDSYEQYF. The chain recombines TRBV7-9 with TRBJ2-7; 7 bases fit TRBD1. With V trimmed by 5 bases and J by 3 bases, 4 bases remained unmatched. The CDR3 sequence is 13 residues long. The germline V gene has CDR1 SEHNR and CDR2 FQNEAQ (reference sequence).

The rearrangement links TRBV4-2 to TRBJ2-5; D is undetermined. Germline CDR1 is LGHNA and CDR2 is YNFKEQ. This CDR3 comprises 13 residues. Trimming left V 0 bases short and J 3 bases short, with 5 bases between. CDR3 sequence: CASSQDAEETQYF. Here the CDR3 DNA reads TGTGCCAGCAGCCAAGATGCAGAAGAGACCCAGTACTTC.

V and J are TRBV19 and TRBJ2-6; D not certain. Germline CDR1 reads LNHDA; CDR2 reads SQIVND (reference sequence). CDR3 length: 17 residues. The V and J ends lost 5 bases and 0 bases respectively, with 14 bases between them. CDR3 in DNA: TGTGCCAGTAGTGTAACCCACCCTAGCTCTGGGGCCAACGTCCTGACTTTC. This translates into CASSVTHPSSGANVLTF.

The chain employs TRBV4-1 and TRBJ2-1; 10 bases agree with TRBD2. The germline V gene encodes CDR1 MGHRA and CDR2 YSYEKL. V lost 2 bases and J lost 8; bases outside the gene matches: 9. This CDR3 has 16 amino acids. CDR3 in amino acids: CASSQRGLAGVDEQFF. The DNA for the CDR3 is TGCGCCAGCAGCCAAAGAGGCCTAGCGGGAGTTGATGAGCAGTTCTTC.

J is TRBJ2-7 and V is TRBV7-9; no clear D gene. The germline V gene has CDR1 SEHNR and CDR2 FQNEAQ (reference sequence). Trimming removed 5 bases from V and 6 bases from J, with 8 bases in between. This CDR3 region has 11 residues. In DNA, the CDR3 is TGTGCCAGCAGCGCGGCTGGCGAGCAGTACTTC. It yields the protein CASSAAGEQYF.

The chain recombines TRBV9 with TRBJ2-5; TRBD2 aligns across 10 bases. This CDR3 comprises 15 residues. Germline V CDR1 and CDR2: SGDLS, YYNGEE. The V segment lost 7 bases and the J segment 0 bases; nucleotides outside the gene matches: 6. The chain's CDR3 is CASAGLAGDQETQYF. In DNA form, the CDR3 reads TGTGCCAGCGCGGGGCTAGCGGGGGACCAAGAGACCCAGTACTTC.

J is TRBJ1-1 and V is TRBV7-9, with D tentatively TRBD1 (5 bases). V was cut by 1 base and J by 6 bases, with 15 bases left in between. Germline values: CDR1 SEHNR, CDR2 FQNEAQ (reference sequence). This CDR3 is built from 15 residues. CDR3 nucleotides: TGTGCCAGCAGCTTAGTGGGTTCGGGGGTCCCTGAAGCTTTCTTT. It specifies CASSLVGSGVPEAFF.

This clone was picked up one time. The CDR3 protein is CASSYGPGGDEAFF. The CDR3 nucleotides read TGCGCCAGCAGTTACGGGCCAGGGGGGGATGAAGCTTTCTTT. The V gene is TRBV10-2, the J gene TRBJ1-1; 7 bases are shared with TRBD1. The junction had 10 bases not matched to a gene; V was cut back by 5 bases and J by 7 bases. The germline CDR1 and CDR2 sequences are WSHSY and SAAADI. CDR3 length: 14 amino acids.

The rearrangement links TRBV2 to TRBJ2-5; TRBD1 matches 7 bases. CDR1 is SNHLY, CDR2 FYNNEI, per germline. This CDR3 has 14 amino acids. Trimming took 7 bases from V and 0 from J; bases not matched to a gene: 5. In nucleotides, the CDR3 is TGTGCCAGCAATCCGGGACAGTACCAAGAGACCCAGTACTTC. It encodes CASNPGQYQETQYF.